This record concerns one T cell receptor beta chain sequence. It lacks a known antigen. The sample holds no much larger clone one base away, and base qualities are not on file. From a lookup of the germline V gene, CDR1 and CDR2 are MDHEN and SYDVKM. Deletion took 5 bases off V and 4 bases off J, with a span of 14 bases between the germline ends. The cysteine opens and the phenylalanine closes a CDR3 of 14 amino acids. Only the CDR3 DNA is retained, 42 bases long and in frame from the first base. TCRbeta CDR3 regions were amplified from genomic DNA using the immunoSEQ Assay, a bias-controlled multiplex PCR. The source study handled its data this way. Nucleated cell counts per sample were estimated from amplification of reference gene primers within the assay. To quantify the absolute abundance of each unique TCRbeta CDR3 rearrangement, sequence reads were collapsed and filtered. For each sample, productive Simpson clonality was calculated by taking the square root of Simpson's diversity index across productive rearrangements. The source is immuneACCESS, and TCRdb retained only in-frame sequences with V and J called. Part of the clones is not carried over; for the studies checked, unresolved V genes explain less than half of this, and the remainder is unexplained. For V, J and clone size, that table is used; D and trimming come from the DNA. The sample table shows approximately 200,000 clones, and 65% to 90% are seen once. The ten largest clones take up approximately 5.4% of the sample.

Each collaborating institution followed its own protocols to collect whole blood in K2EDTA tubes. For TCRbeta analysis, collaborator samples were shipped as frozen whole blood, as isolated PBMCs, or as DNA extracted from either sample type. The data were obtained in a study of blood T cell repertoires in COVID-19 (dated by TCRdb to the early 2020s). Describing the broader study: The collaborator samples originated in the United States, Italy and Spain and spanned the acute and convalescent phases of COVID-19. The material from the prospective study consisted of cDNA or gDNA derived from T cells, B-cell-depleted T cells, or PBMCs. The dataset comprised deeply sampled blood TCRbeta repertoires from subjects exposed to, actively infected with, or recovered from COVID-19. A freely available public database, intended as a resource for researchers studying the immune response to SARS-CoV-2, is where the repertoires were released. The samples were drawn from the first 160 participants of the ongoing ImmuneRACE study and from 1,254 subjects provided by 6 global collaborators. Nearly every sample came with metadata listing a de-identified subject ID, COVID-19 status, age in years and sex. HLA class I and class II types, where available, came from metadata supplied by the sample provider rather than from assay-based typing.

The research as a whole found: How much clinical and demographic metadata was included differed by source and by participant, and the metadata was provided uncurated.

The TCR was taken from a human donor in a cohort sampled during active COVID-19. Rearrangement joined TRBV28 to TRBJ1-2, with an unclear D gene assignment. Sequenced material: peripheral blood. The CDR3 here reads CASSEGPLSYGYTF. The DNA reads as follows: TGTGCCAGCAGTGAGGGCCCCCTCAGCTATGGCTACACCTTC.